This T cell receptor beta chain is from a study of T cells after yellow fever vaccination (dated by TCRdb to 2018 to 2020). In terms of the full investigation: The SMART-Seq v4 Ultra Low Input RNA kit was used to prepare libraries from fractions with low cell numbers. Two healthy male donors, one aged 18 to 30 and one aged 30 to 39 years, made up the cohort. Blood was drawn at multiple timepoints before and after primary and secondary immunization, with bulk PBMC replicates and cell subsets isolated. To follow T-cell clones before and after both primary and booster YFV17D yellow fever vaccination, bulk TCR alpha and beta repertoires underwent longitudinal sequencing.

TCR cDNA was made using 5'RACE template switching, a step that added a universal primer site and unique molecular identifiers. Priming of cDNA synthesis was performed from both the TCR alpha and TCR beta constant segments. Libraries were amplified in two PCR steps, with sample barcodes and sequencing adapters added in the second step. Sequencing of libraries was performed on Illumina HiSeq 2500 (2x100 bp) or NovaSeq (2x150 bp). The authors processed their data as follows. MIGEC was used to demultiplex reads and collapse the reads into UMI consensus sequences, and MiXCR was used for V(D)J alignment. Clonotypes responding to the vaccine were identified with edgeR on replicate PBMC samples, with the criteria of FDR below 0.01 and a log2 fold change above 5 up to day 15. Bulk clonotypes were assigned CD4 or CD8 identity according to which sequenced CD4 or CD8 repertoire held them at higher abundance. NS4B-specific clonotypes were defined as those at least 10-fold enriched in dextramer-positive over dextramer-negative fractions; CD4-biased clonotypes were excluded. TCRdb reprocessed the public reads (quality trimming at Q25 with fastp, clone calling with MiXCR) and kept in-frame beta chains. Identical CDR3 proteins give one entry, which carries the most common genes and DNA. These V and J calls derive from TCRdb rather than the authors' analysis. In all, the sample holds more than 75,000 distinct CDR3 sequences, and more than 7.5% of those were seen once. The ten largest clones take up approximately 15% of the sample.

The meaning of the sample's treatment or condition label: live attenuated yellow fever vaccine strain. A standard Ficoll-Paque protocol was used to isolate PBMCs from peripheral blood. With anti-CD3 and anti-CD8 staining plus a dextramer loaded with the yellow fever NS4B epitope peptide, the researchers sorted epitope-specific CD8 T cells. RNA was extracted with TriZol from bulk PBMCs, CD4 and CD8 fractions, and dextramer-positive and dextramer-negative fractions. Based on the germline V gene (reference sequence), the CDR1 and CDR2 sequences are LNHNV and YYDKDF. The CDR3 contains 18 residues, cysteine and phenylalanine counted. Just the 54-base CDR3 DNA is kept, in frame starting at base 1. V is clipped by 0 bases and J by 0 bases, and the sequence between their germline boundaries is 15 bases long. In this sample, this clonotype turned up a few times. No much larger clone exists at a distance of one base, and base qualities are not known.

Beyond this particular receptor, the publication reports: Because abundant contaminating clonotypes from the bulk population could be contained in FACS-sorted repertoires, computational filtering was required. Most clones expanded after primary vaccination were re-detected after the booster (about 96% of CD4 and around 86% of CD8), suggesting broad memory maintenance. Because only two donors were included in the study, the extent to which the findings can be generalized is limited. The secondary T-cell response was found to be weaker but faster than the primary response, with a peak reached on day 5 rather than on day 15. A small fraction of clonotypes showed up in both the CD4 and CD8 compartments, probably as a result of convergent recombination.

The TCR was taken from a man aged 18 to 29 who received the YFV17D yellow fever vaccine. The rearranged segments are TRBV15 and TRBJ1-5; TRBD1 is a possible D gene, resting on 5 matching bases. The sequenced sample was CD8+ T cells not binding an NS4B(214-222) dextramer, sorted from PBMCs, obtained less than 16 days after the first yellow fever vaccination. The intended sense of this specimen's cell subset or site label: NS4B epitope dextramer-negative CD8 T cells. The CDR3 region reads CATSREFIQEDSNQPQHF. The nucleotide sequence is TGTGCCACCAGCAGAGAGTTTATACAGGAAGATAGCAATCAGCCCCAGCATTTT.